The text below deals with one T cell receptor (beta chain). This record belongs to a study of blood T cell repertoires in COVID-19. Study-wide context: Spain, Italy and the United States supplied samples that represented acute and convalescent COVID-19. In each case, the material was cDNA or gDNA derived from T cells, B-cell-depleted T cells, or PBMCs.

The ends lost 2 bases at V and 8 bases at J; junction bases unmatched: 8. The germline V gene encodes CDR1 SGHTS and CDR2 YDEGEE. The CDR3 has 14 amino acids. In the source study's methods: Researchers report that nucleated cell counts were estimated from reference gene primer amplification. The data were produced by immunoSEQ multiplex PCR, yet TCRdb's version contains in-frame clones alone and is incomplete. V, J and clone size were drawn from that table, and D and trimming were deduced from the DNA. The top ten hold roughly 20% of the sample, which has fewer than 200,000 clones, around 80% seen once.

The receptor comes from a woman in her 70s who had recovered from COVID-19. The chain carries TRBV5-8 and TRBJ1-2, with 8 bases aligning to TRBD1. Source material: peripheral blood. The CDR3 coding sequence is TGTGCCAGCAGCTTTCGGGACAGGCGTCGGGGCTACACCTTC. Translated, it gives CASSFRDRRRGYTF. Combining the CDR3 with reference TRBV5-8 and TRBJ1-2 gives the whole variable domain EAGVTQSPTHLIKTRGQQATLRCSPISGHTSVYWYQQALGLGLQFLLWYDEGEERNRGNFPPRFSGRQFPNYSSELNVNALELEDSALYLCASSFRDRRRGYTFGSGTRLTVV.